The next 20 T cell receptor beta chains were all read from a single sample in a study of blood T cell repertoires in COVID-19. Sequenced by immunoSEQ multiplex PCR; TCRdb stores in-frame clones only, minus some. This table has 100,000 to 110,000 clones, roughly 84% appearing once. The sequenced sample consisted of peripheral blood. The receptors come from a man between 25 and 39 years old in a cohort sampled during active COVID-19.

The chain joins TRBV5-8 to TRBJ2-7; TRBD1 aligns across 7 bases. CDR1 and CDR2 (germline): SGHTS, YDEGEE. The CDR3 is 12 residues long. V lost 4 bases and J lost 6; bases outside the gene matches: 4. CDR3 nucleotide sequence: TGTGCCAGCAGCCCGGGACAGCTCGAGCAGTACTTC. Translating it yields CASSPGQLEQYF.

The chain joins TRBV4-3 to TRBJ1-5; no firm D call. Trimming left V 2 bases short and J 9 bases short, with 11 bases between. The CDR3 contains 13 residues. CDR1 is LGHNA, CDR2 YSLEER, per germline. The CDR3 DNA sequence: TGCGCCAGCAGCCAAACTGGAGGTGCGCCCCAGCATTTT. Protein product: CASSQTGGAPQHF.

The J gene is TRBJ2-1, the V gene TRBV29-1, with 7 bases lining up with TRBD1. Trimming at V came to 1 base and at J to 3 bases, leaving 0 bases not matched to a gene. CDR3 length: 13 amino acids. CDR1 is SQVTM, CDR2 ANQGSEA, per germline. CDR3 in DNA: TGCAGCGTTGAAGGACAGGGCTACAATGAGCAGTTCTTC. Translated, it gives CSVEGQGYNEQFF.

The CDR3 here is CASSEQGPGNTIYF. The CDR3 DNA sequence: TGTGCCAGCAGTGAACAGGGCCCTGGAAACACCATATATTTT. The rearrangement uses TRBV28 and TRBJ1-3, with D maybe TRBD1 (6 bases). The V end was cut by 5 bases, the J end by 2 bases, with 10 bases between. Per germline, CDR1 MDHEN and CDR2 SYDVKM. This CDR3 spans 14 amino acids.

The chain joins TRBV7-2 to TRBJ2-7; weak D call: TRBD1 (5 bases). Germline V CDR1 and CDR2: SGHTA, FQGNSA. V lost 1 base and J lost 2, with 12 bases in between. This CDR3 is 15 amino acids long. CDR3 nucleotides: TGTGCCAGCAGCTTAGTAGGCCAGGGCGCCTACGAGCAGTACTTC. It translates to CASSLVGQGAYEQYF.

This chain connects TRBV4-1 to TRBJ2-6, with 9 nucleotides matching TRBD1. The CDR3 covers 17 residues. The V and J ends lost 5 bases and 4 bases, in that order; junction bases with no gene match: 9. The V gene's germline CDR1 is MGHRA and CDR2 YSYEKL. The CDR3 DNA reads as TGCGCCAGCAGCACCCGACAGGGGGGCCCCGGGGCCAACGTCCTGACTTTC. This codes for CASSTRQGGPGANVLTF.

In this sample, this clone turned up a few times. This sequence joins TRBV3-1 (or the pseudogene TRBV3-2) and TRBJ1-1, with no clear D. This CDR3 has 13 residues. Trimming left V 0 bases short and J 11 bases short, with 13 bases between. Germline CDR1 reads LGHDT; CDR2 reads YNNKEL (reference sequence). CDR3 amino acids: CASSQEAGRDAFF. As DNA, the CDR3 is TGTGCCAGCAGCCAAGAGGCTGGGCGTGATGCTTTCTTT.

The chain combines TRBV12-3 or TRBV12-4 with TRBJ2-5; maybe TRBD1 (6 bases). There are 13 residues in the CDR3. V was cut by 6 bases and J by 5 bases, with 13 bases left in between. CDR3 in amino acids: CASSPRRGETQYF. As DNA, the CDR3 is TGTGCCAGCAGCCCCCGTAGGGGGGAGACCCAGTACTTC.

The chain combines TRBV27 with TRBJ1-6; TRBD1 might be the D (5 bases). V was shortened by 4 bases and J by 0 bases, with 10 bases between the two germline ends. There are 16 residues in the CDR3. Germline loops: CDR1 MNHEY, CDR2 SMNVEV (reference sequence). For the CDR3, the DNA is TGTGCCAGCAGTTCCCGGACACTCTCCTATAATTCACCCCTCCACTTT. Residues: CASSSRTLSYNSPLHF.

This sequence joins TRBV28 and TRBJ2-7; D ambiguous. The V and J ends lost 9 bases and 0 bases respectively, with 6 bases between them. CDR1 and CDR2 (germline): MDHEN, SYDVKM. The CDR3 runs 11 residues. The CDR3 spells CASTNSYEQYF. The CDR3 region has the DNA TGTGCCAGTACTAACTCCTACGAGCAGTACTTC.

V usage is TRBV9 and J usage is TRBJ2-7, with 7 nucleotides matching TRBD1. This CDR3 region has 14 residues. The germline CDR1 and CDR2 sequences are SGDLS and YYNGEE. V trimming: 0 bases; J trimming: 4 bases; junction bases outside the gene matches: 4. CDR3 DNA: TGTGCCAGCAGCGTAGAGGGGACAGCTTACGAGCAGTACTTC. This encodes CASSVEGTAYEQYF.

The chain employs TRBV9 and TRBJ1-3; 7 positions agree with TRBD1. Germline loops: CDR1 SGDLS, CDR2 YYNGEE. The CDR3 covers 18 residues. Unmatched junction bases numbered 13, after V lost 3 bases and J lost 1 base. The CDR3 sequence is CASSAGAKTGPSGNTIYF. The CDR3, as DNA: TGTGCCAGCAGCGCCGGAGCAAAGACAGGGCCTTCTGGAAACACCATATATTTT.

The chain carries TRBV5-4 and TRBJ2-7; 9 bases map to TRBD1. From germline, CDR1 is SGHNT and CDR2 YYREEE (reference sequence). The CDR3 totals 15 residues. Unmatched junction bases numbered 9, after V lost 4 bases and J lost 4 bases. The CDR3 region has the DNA TGTGCCAGCAGCAGCGCCGGGACAGGGAAATACGAGCAGTACTTC. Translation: CASSSAGTGKYEQYF.

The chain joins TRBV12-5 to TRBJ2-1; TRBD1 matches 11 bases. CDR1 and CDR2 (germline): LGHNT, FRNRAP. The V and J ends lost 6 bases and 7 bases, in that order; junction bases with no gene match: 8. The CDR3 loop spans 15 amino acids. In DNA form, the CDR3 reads TGTGCTAGTGGACTCGGACAGGGGGCTAAAAATGAGCAGTTCTTC. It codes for CASGLGQGAKNEQFF.

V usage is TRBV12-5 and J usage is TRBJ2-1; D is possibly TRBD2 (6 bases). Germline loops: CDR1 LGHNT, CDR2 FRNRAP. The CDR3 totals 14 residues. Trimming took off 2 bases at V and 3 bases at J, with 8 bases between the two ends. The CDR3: CASGLSSGYNEQFF. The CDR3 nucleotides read TGTGCTAGTGGTTTGAGTAGCGGCTACAATGAGCAGTTCTTC.

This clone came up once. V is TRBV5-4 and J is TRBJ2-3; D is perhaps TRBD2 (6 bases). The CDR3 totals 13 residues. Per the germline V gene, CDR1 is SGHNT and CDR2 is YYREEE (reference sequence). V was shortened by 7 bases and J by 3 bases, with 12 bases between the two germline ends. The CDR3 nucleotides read TGTGCCAGCGGGATACGGGGGACAGATACGCAGTATTTT. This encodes CASGIRGTDTQYF.

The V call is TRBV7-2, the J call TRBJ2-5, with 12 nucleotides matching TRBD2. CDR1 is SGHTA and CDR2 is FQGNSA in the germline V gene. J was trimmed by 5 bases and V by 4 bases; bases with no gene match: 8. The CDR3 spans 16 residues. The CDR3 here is CASSSSTSGGRETQYF. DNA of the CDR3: TGTGCCAGCAGCTCTTCGACTAGCGGGGGCCGGGAGACCCAGTACTTC.

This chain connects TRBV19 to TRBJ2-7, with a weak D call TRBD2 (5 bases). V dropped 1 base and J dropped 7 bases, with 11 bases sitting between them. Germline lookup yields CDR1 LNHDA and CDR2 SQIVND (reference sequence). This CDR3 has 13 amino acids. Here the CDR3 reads CASSIAGLGEQYF. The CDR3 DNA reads TGTGCCAGTAGTATAGCGGGATTGGGTGAGCAGTACTTC.

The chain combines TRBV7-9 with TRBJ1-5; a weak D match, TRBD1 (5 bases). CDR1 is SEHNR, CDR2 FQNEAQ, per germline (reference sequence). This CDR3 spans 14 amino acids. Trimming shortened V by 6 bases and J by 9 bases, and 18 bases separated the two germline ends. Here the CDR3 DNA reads TGTGCCAGCAGTTGGAGCGGGGCATCGGGGCCCCAGCATTTT. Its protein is CASSWSGASGPQHF.

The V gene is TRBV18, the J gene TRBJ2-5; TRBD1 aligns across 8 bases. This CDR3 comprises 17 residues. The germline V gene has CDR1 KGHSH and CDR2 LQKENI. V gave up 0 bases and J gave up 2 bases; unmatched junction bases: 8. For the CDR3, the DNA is TGTGCCAGCTCACCACCGCGCGGCAGGGGGCTGCAAGAGACCCAGTACTTC. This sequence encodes CASSPPRGRGLQETQYF.